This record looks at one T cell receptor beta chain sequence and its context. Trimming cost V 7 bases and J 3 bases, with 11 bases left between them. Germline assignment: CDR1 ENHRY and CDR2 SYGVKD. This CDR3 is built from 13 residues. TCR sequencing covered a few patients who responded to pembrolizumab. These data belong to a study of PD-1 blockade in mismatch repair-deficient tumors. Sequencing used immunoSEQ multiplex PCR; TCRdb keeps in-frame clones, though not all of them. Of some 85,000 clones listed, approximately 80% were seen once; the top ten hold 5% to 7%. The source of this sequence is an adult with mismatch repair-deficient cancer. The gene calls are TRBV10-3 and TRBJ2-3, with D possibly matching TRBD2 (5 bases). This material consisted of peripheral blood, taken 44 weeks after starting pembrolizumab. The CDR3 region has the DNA TGTGCCATCAAATTGGAGGATACAGATACGCAGTATTTT. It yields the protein CAIKLEDTDTQYF.